This T cell receptor beta chain appears in the sequencing data of a study of neurological immune-mediated disorders. Study outcomes and limitations: No CDR3 amino acid sequences recurred among expanded clones across subjects, suggesting private repertoires in all groups. Patients with HTLV-1-associated myelopathy showed the most TCR clonal expansion. Those with multiple sclerosis showed the least, falling below healthy controls.

This CDR3 is 14 amino acids long. V lost 5 bases and J 6 bases, leaving 13 bases between the germline ends. The germline V gene encodes CDR1 KGHDR and CDR2 SFDVKD. MiXCR, applied by TCRdb to the 5' RACE reads, yields one record per CDR3 protein. This sample carries 93,000 or so distinct CDR3 sequences, 10% to 13% of them seen once, and the ten largest clones take around 3.3%. Time point: longitudinal time-point 3. It was from 2 million PBMCs stored at -80 C that the unsorted libraries were obtained. A remark on this clonotype: Antigen: not known.

The specimen was PBMCs. This TCR derives from a female donor with HTLV-1-associated myelopathy (HAM/TSP). The V call is TRBV24-1, the J call TRBJ2-1; TRBD2 is a possible D gene (5 bases). The CDR3 loop reads CATSAEHRGNEQFF. The CDR3 DNA reads as TGTGCCACCAGTGCGGAACATCGGGGCAATGAGCAGTTCTTC.